This TCR beta chain was captured in a study of OX40 agonist ivuxolimab in advanced cancers. Study-wide context: The patients received ivuxolimab by intravenous route every 2 weeks at 0.01 to 10 mg/kg.

Study-level findings and limits: CD8+ T cells were the subset that, on average, had more expanded clones than CD4+.

The CDR3 length is 13 residues. Germline V gene data show CDR1 as LNHDA and CDR2 as SQIVND (reference sequence). V shed 3 bases and J shed 6 bases, with 10 bases lying between them. Remarks on this clone: Its target is not known.

Using immunoSEQ multiplex PCR, the repertoire was profiled, and TCRdb retains in-frame clones only, with some absent. The top ten hold about 1.1% of the sample, which has about 70,000 clones, about 82% seen once. The J gene is TRBJ2-3, the V gene TRBV19; no definite D call. This specimen consisted of CD4+ or CD8+ T cells sorted from blood, obtained in a trial of the OX40 agonist ivuxolimab. The sequence was collected from an adult with an advanced solid tumor such as melanoma, head and neck, liver or kidney cancer. The CDR3 sequence: CASSIQVRDTQYF. The CDR3, as DNA: TGTGCCAGTAGTATTCAGGTCCGGGATACGCAGTATTTT. Supplemented by reference TRBV19 and TRBJ2-3, the full variable domain reads DGGITQSPKYLFRKEGQNVTLSCEQNLNHDAMYWYRQDPGQGLRLIYYSQIVNDFQKGDIAEGYSVSREKKESFPLTVTSAQKNPTAFYLCASSIQVRDTQYFGPGTRLTVL.